This is a list of T cell receptor beta chains from one sample in a study of cytomegalovirus exposure and HLA in healthy donors. Measured with immunoSEQ multiplex PCR; TCRdb has only the in-frame clones, and not every one. The repertoire shows approximately 50,000 clones; the top ten hold approximately 2.1%. What was sequenced was PBMCs. The receptors were gathered from a woman aged 40 to 50 in good health and CMV-seronegative. Each CDR3 is given with its conserved first and last residue. D genes are given only for firm matches.

d_call,cdr3_length,v_call,j_call,cdr3_nt,cdr3_aa
TRBD2,17,TRBV10-3,TRBJ2-3,TGTGCCATCGCCCCCGGGACTAGCGGGGGGGGCACAGATACGCAGTATTTT,CAIAPGTSGGGTDTQYF
TRBD2,16,TRBV19,TRBJ2-7,TGTGCCCGTGCGGGACTAGCGGGGGCGAGGACCTACGAGCAGTACTTC,CARAGLAGARTYEQYF
.,15,TRBV4-1,TRBJ1-2,TGCGCCAGCAGCCCGGACAGAACTACTGACTATGGCTACACCTTC,CASSPDRTTDYGYTF
.,15,TRBV6-1,TRBJ2-4,TGTGCCAGCAGTACAGGGAGGGTAGCCAAAAACATTCAGTACTTC,CASSTGRVAKNIQYF
TRBD1,15,TRBV5-1,TRBJ1-4,TGCGCCAGCAGCCAAGGGACAGGGGGAGGTGAAAAACTGTTTTTT,CASSQGTGGGEKLFF
.,12,TRBV19,TRBJ1-1,TGTGCCAGTAGTTCAGGGATCACTGAAGCTTTCTTT,CASSSGITEAFF
TRBD2,13,TRBV7-9,TRBJ2-5,TGTGCCAGCAGCGTAGCGGGAGTGGAGACCCAGTACTTC,CASSVAGVETQYF
TRBD2,15,TRBV11-2,TRBJ2-5,TGTGCCGGCCCTACTAGACTAGCGGGCAAGGTGGCCCAGTACTTC,CAGPTRLAGKVAQYF
.,15,TRBV6-9,TRBJ1-6,TGTGCCAGACAGGGAATCGAACCGGATCATTCACCCCTCCACTTT,CARQGIEPDHSPLHF
.,14,TRBV6-5,TRBJ1-2,TGTGCCAGCAGTAATTTAGCCTTGGATGTCGGCTACACCTTC,CASSNLALDVGYTF
TRBD1,15,TRBV9,TRBJ2-3,TGTGCCAGCAGCGTAGGGGGACAGTACACAGATACGCAGTATTTT,CASSVGGQYTDTQYF
.,13,TRBV7-2,TRBJ2-4,TGTGCCAGCAGCCCGAGAACCGATACCATTCAGTACTTC,CASSPRTDTIQYF
.,14,TRBV9,TRBJ2-3,TGTGCCAGCAGCGTATCCTTGAGCACAGATACGCAGTATTTT,CASSVSLSTDTQYF
.,15,TRBV7-6,TRBJ1-4,TGTGCCAGCAGCCTACGCCCCGCAACTAATGAAAAACTGTTTTTT,CASSLRPATNEKLFF
.,15,TRBV9,TRBJ1-4,TGTGCCAGCAGCGTTCAGGACAGCCTTAATGAAAAACTGTTTTTT,CASSVQDSLNEKLFF
TRBD2,18,TRBV9,TRBJ2-3,TGTGCCAGCAGCTCCGGGAACGGCGGGGGGGGCCTCGGGGATACGCAGTATTTT,CASSSGNGGGGLGDTQYF
TRBD2,15,TRBV5-1,TRBJ2-2,TGCGCCAGCAGCTTGTGGCTAGCGGATGCCGGGGAGCTGTTTTTT,CASSLWLADAGELFF
TRBD1,17,TRBV5-1,TRBJ1-6,TGCGCCAGCAGCTTGGCCGTCGGGACAGGCGGTAATTCACCCCTCCACTTT,CASSLAVGTGGNSPLHF
TRBD1,14,TRBV9,TRBJ1-6,TGTGCCAGCAGCAGGACAGGGGATAATTCACCCCTCCACTTT,CASSRTGDNSPLHF
TRBD1,17,TRBV7-8,TRBJ1-3,TGTGCCAGCAGCTCACCTAAACAGGGGATTCCTGGAAACACCATATATTTT,CASSSPKQGIPGNTIYF
.,16,TRBV4-2,TRBJ2-7,TGTGCCAGCAGCCAAGATAGCGGTTCAGGTGCCTACGAGCAGTACTTC,CASSQDSGSGAYEQYF
.,13,TRBV2,TRBJ1-1,TGTGCCAGCGGACGGATGGACAGCCCGGGGGCTTTCTTT,CASGRMDSPGAFF
.,12,TRBV29-1,TRBJ1-1,TGCAGCGTAGTCTCCAGTTACACTGAAGCTTTCTTT,CSVVSSYTEAFF
TRBD1,16,TRBV18,TRBJ1-5,TGTGCCAGCGCACCCACTCTAGGGACAGGCAATCAGCCCCAGCATTTT,CASAPTLGTGNQPQHF
TRBD1,15,TRBV29-1,TRBJ1-2,TGCAGCGTTGAAGATAGGGGACAGGGGGACTATGGCTACACCTTC,CSVEDRGQGDYGYTF
.,12,TRBV6-1,TRBJ2-2,TGTGCCAGCGGGCCTAACACCGGGGAGCTGTTTTTT,CASGPNTGELFF
TRBD2,14,TRBV2,TRBJ2-7,TGTGCCAGCAGTGCGGTAGCGGGCTCCTACGAGCAGTACTTC,CASSAVAGSYEQYF
.,15,TRBV5-1,TRBJ2-7,TGCGCCAGCAGCTATGTCTCGTCCGGGGCGGGGGAGCAGTACTTC,CASSYVSSGAGEQYF
.,16,TRBV4-2,TRBJ1-6,TGTGCCAGCAGCCAACCATCGGCGGCATATAATTCACCCCTCCACTTT,CASSQPSAAYNSPLHF
.,15,TRBV9,TRBJ1-1,TGTGCCAGCAGCGGCGTCGGGACAAGAAACACTGAAGCTTTCTTT,CASSGVGTRNTEAFF
.,14,TRBV7-9,TRBJ1-1,TGTGCCAGCAGCCCGCCTAGGGGGGGCACTGAAGCTTTCTTT,CASSPPRGGTEAFF
TRBD1,16,TRBV4-3,TRBJ1-2,TGCGCCAGCAGCCAAGTACCGGGACAGGGGATTCATGGCTACACCTTC,CASSQVPGQGIHGYTF
.,14,TRBV19,TRBJ2-3,TGTGCCAGTAAGTTAGGGGCGTCAGCAGATACGCAGTATTTT,CASKLGASADTQYF
.,13,TRBV12-5,TRBJ1-6,TGTGCTAGTGGTTTGGTCACAGGGACACCCCTCCACTTT,CASGLVTGTPLHF
TRBD1,15,TRBV5-1,TRBJ1-2,TGCGCCAGCAGCTTGGATATGGGACAGGGGTATGGCTACACCTTC,CASSLDMGQGYGYTF
TRBD1,14,TRBV30,TRBJ1-2,TGTGCCTGGAGGACTACAGGGGTCGGCTATGGCTACACCTTC,CAWRTTGVGYGYTF
TRBD1,15,TRBV5-1,TRBJ1-2,TGCGCCAGCAGCCCGGGGGACAGAATAATCTATGGCTACACCTTC,CASSPGDRIIYGYTF